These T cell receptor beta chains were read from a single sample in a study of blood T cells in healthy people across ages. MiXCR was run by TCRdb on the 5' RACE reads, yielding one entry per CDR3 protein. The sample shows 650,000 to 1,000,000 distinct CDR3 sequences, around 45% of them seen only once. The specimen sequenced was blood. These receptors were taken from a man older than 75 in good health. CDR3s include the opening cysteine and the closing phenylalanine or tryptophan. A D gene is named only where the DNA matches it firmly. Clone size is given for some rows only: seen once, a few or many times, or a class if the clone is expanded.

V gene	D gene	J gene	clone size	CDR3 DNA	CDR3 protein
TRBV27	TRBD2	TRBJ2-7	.	TGTGCCAGCAGTCCCCGCCTTAGCGGGAGCCACTCTGAGCAGTACTTC	CASSPRLSGSHSEQYF
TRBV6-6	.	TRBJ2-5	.	TGTGCCAGCAGTCAGCAGGGTGCCCAGTACTTC	CASSQQGAQYF
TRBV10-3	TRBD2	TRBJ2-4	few	TGTGCCATCAGTGAAGGGACTAGCGGGATTCAGTACTTC	CAISEGTSGIQYF
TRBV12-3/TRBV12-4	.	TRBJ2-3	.	TGTGCCAGCAGGGACGCCAATTGGAATACGCAGTATTTT	CASRDANWNTQYF
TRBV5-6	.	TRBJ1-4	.	TGTGCCAGCATCTTTATGGGCGGTAATGAAAAACTGTTTTTT	CASIFMGGNEKLFF
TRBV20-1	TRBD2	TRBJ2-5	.	TGCAGTGCAGGCCCACGGGGGGTTCAAGAGACCCAGTACTTC	CSAGPRGVQETQYF
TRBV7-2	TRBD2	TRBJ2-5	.	TGTGCCAGCAGCTTAGATACTAGCCCCTTAGCGGGGCCCCAGTACTTC	CASSLDTSPLAGPQYF
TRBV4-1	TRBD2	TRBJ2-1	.	TGCGCCAGCAGCCAAGAAGCCGGGACTAGTTTTTTTCGCGAGCAGTTCTTC	CASSQEAGTSFFREQFF
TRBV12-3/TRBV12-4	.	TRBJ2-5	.	TGTGCCAGCACTCCCGCAGGGGTAGAAGAGACCCAGTACTTC	CASTPAGVEETQYF
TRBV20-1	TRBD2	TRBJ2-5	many	TGCAGTGCTAGACCAACTAGCGTTTACCAAGAGACCCAGTACTTC	CSARPTSVYQETQYF
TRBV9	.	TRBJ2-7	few	TGTGCCAGCAGCGATGGCGGGACTCCTTCCTACGAGCAGTACTTC	CASSDGGTPSYEQYF
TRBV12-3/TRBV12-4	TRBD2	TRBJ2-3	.	TGTGCCAGCAGAGTCGGGAGGCCAGATACGCAGTATTTT	CASRVGRPDTQYF
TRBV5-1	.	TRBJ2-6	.	TGCGCCAGCAGCATGGCCGTGGTGGCTGGGGCCAACGTCCTGACTTTC	CASSMAVVAGANVLTF
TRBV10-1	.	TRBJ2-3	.	TGCGCCAGCAGTGGGGGACCTAGCACAGGTGCGCAGTATTTT	CASSGGPSTGAQYF
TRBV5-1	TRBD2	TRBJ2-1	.	TGCGCCAGCAGCTTGGGCCTAGCGGGAGTCGCTGAGCAGTTCTTC	CASSLGLAGVAEQFF
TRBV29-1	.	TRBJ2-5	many	TGCAGCGTTCGAAGGATCAGCCAAGAGACCCAGTACTTC	CSVRRISQETQYF
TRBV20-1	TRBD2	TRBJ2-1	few	TGCAGTGCCTCACTTGGCGGGAGGGACTACAATGAGCAGTTCTTC	CSASLGGRDYNEQFF
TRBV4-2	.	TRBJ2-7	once	TGTGCCAGCAGCCCCGAAGCGGGACAGATCTACGAGCAGTACTTC	CASSPEAGQIYEQYF
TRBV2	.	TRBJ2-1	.	TGTGCCAGCAAAGAGACTATCTCCTACAATGAGCAGTTCTTC	CASKETISYNEQFF
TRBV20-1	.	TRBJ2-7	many	TGCAGTGCTGATACAGGGTATAAAGACGAGCAGTACTTC	CSADTGYKDEQYF
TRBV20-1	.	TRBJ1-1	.	TGCAGTGCTTCGGGGAGGGGGAACACTGAAGCTTTCTTT	CSASGRGNTEAFF
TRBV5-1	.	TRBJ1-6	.	TGCGCCAGCACGTACGGGACTCTAGCCGATAATTCACCCCTCCACTTT	CASTYGTLADNSPLHF
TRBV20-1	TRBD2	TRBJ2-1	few	TGCAGTGCTAGTCCTCGCTCGAGCGGGAGGCCCCATGAGCAGTTCTTC	CSASPRSSGRPHEQFF
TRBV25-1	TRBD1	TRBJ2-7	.	TGTGCCAGCAGTACCGGACAGGGGGACTACGAGCAGTACTTC	CASSTGQGDYEQYF
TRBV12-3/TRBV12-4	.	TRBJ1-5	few	TGTGCCAGCAGTCCCATGGGCCGGGGCAGCAATCAGCCCCAGCATTTT	CASSPMGRGSNQPQHF
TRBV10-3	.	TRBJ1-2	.	TGTGCCATCAGTAAAGTCGGAGGGAACTATGGCTACACCTTC	CAISKVGGNYGYTF
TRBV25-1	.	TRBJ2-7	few	TGTGCCAGCAGTACACCCGCGGGGACAACCGGTCGAGAGCAGTACTTC	CASSTPAGTTGREQYF
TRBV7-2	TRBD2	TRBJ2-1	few	TGTGCCAGCAGCTTAGATAGCGGGAGGGCCGTACTTGGTGAGCAGTTCTTC	CASSLDSGRAVLGEQFF
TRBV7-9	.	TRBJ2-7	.	TGTGCCAGCAGCTCCTCAGGGGTCTTCTCCTACGAGCAGTACTTC	CASSSSGVFSYEQYF
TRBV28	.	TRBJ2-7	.	TGTGCCAGCAGTTCCCGTACGGGACCGATCTACGAGCAGTACTTC	CASSSRTGPIYEQYF
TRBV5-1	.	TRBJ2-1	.	TGCGCCAGCAGCTTGCCGGAGGACAATGAGCAGTTCTTC	CASSLPEDNEQFF
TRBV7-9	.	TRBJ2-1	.	TGTGCCGGCAGCTATTGGACAGCGGTGTCCCTCTACAATGAGCAGTTCTTC	CAGSYWTAVSLYNEQFF
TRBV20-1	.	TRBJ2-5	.	TGCAGTGCGGAGGGGACTCTCAATGAGCAGTACTTC	CSAEGTLNEQYF
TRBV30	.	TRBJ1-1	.	TGTGCCTGGGGAGGAGAGGGTTTTACCACTGAAGCTTTCTTT	CAWGGEGFTTEAFF
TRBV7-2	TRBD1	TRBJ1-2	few	TGTGCCAGCAGCTCGGAGGGACAGGGGATCCCCTATGGCTACACCTTC	CASSSEGQGIPYGYTF
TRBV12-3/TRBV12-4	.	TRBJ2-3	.	TGTGCCAGCAGCCCCGTGACAGGTGCTTTCAACACAGATACGCAGTATTTT	CASSPVTGAFNTDTQYF
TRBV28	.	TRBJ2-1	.	TGTGCCAGCAGTTTATTGGGCGGGGACTCCTACGAGCAGTTCTTC	CASSLLGGDSYEQFF
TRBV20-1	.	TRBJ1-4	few	TGCAGTGCAAGCGAACGGGGGCGCGGCGTTGAAAAACTGTTTTTT	CSASERGRGVEKLFF
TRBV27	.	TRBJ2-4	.	TGTGCCAGCAGCCCCTCCCGGGCTTCCTTCGCCAAAAACATTCAGTACTTC	CASSPSRASFAKNIQYF
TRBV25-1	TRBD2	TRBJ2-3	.	TGTGCCAGCAGCGCTCAGCGGGAGCGGGACGATACGCGGTATTTT	CASSAQRERDDTRYF
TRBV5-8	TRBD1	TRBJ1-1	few	TGTGCCGGAACACAGGGGCTATTGGGCACTGAAGCTTTCTTT	CAGTQGLLGTEAFF
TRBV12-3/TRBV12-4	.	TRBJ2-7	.	TGTGCCAGCAGTTTAGTAGGCAGGGATTACGAGCAGTACTTC	CASSLVGRDYEQYF
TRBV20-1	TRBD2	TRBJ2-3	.	TGCGGTGCAAAGCGGGAGGCATACACAGATACGCAGTATTTT	CGAKREAYTDTQYF
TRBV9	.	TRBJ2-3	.	TGTGCCAGCAGCGTAGACGGGTCCGGGAGCACAGATACGCAGTATTTT	CASSVDGSGSTDTQYF
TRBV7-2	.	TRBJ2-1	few	TGTGCCAGCAGCTTCGCCGGGCAGACAATCTACTACAATGAGCAGTTCTTC	CASSFAGQTIYYNEQFF
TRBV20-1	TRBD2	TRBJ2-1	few	TGCAGTGCTAGAGTTCCGGGGAAACGGGGACTAGCGGACAATGAGCAGTTCTTC	CSARVPGKRGLADNEQFF
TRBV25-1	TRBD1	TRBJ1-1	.	TGTGCCAGCAGTGACACCGGGACAGGGGTGGGGACTGAAGCTTTCTTT	CASSDTGTGVGTEAFF
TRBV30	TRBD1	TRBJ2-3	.	TGTGCCTGGGAAGACAGGGTGGCAGATACGCAGTATTTT	CAWEDRVADTQYF
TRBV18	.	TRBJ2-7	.	TGTGCCAGCTCACCACCGGTCAGCCCCACATATGAGCAGTACTTC	CASSPPVSPTYEQYF